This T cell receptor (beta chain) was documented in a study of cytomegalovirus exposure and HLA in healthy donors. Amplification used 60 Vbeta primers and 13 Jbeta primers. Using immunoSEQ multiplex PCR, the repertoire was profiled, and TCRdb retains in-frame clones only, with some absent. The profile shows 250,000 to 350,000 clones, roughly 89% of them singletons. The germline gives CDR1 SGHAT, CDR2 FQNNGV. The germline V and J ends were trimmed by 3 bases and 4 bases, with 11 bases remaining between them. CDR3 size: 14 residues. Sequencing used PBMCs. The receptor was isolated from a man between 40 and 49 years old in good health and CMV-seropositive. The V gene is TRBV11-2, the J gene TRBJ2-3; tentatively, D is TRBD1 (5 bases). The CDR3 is CASSFVQVADTQYF. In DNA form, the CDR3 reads TGTGCCAGCAGCTTCGTACAGGTCGCAGATACGCAGTATTTT.